This T cell receptor beta chain was sequenced during a study of regulatory T cells in long-lasting Graves disease. Through Arm-PCR of CDR3 regions and iRepertoire HTBI primers, TCR beta libraries were built. TCRdb re-analysed the multiplex PCR reads in MiXCR, keeping a single row per CDR3 protein. Among 450,000 to 600,000 distinct CDR3 sequences listed, about a sixth were seen once. Sample time point: newly diagnosed GD, antithyroid drugs for less than 3 months. There was RNA extracted from PBMCs, and the TCR library was made from it. On this clonotype: Its antigen is still unknown.

Germline CDR1 and CDR2: KGHSH and LQKENI. Trimming took off 1 base at V and 0 bases at J, with 8 bases between the two ends. CDR3 length: 15 residues. Study results and limitations: Since the sample size was small, accuracy may have been reduced.

This sample also appeared in a second study, on T cells in Graves' hyperthyroidism and ophthalmopathy. That paper states: The HTBI primer set drove a first-round RT-PCR of the TCR CDR3. The model foresaw ophthalmopathy a median roughly 6.3 months prior to onset.

The rearrangement uses TRBV18 and TRBJ2-3; TRBD2 might be the D (5 bases). This TCR was sampled from a man aged 35 to 55 with Graves disease. The sample was peripheral blood mononuclear cells (PBMCs), taken at new diagnosis, from a patient treated with antithyroid drugs. The CDR3, as DNA: TGTGCCAGCTCACCACAAGGAGGAAGCACAGATACGCAGTATTTT. Translating gives CASSPQGGSTDTQYF.